This passage covers 15 T cell receptor beta chains from one sample sequenced in a study of T-cell reconstitution after alpha-beta-depleted transplantation in children. Unique molecular identifiers were used to barcode this TCRbeta library. TCRdb reprocessed the PCR reads via MiXCR and lists one record per CDR3 protein. The repertoire holds almost 250,000 distinct CDR3 sequences, with about 25% as singletons. Material: PBMCs, obtained before TCRalphabeta/CD19-depleted stem cell transplant. The receptor source for this set is a girl aged 2-15 years with Fanconi anemia, due to receive a stem cell transplant.

This clonotype was recorded at least ten times. The chain recombines TRBV7-3 with TRBJ1-1, with D possibly TRBD1 on 5 matching bases. Germline lookup yields CDR1 SGHTA and CDR2 FQGTGA. The V and J ends lost 5 bases and 3 bases respectively, with 13 bases between them. The CDR3 sequence is 14 residues long. The CDR3 here is CASSPRGRDTEAFF. Here the CDR3 DNA reads TGTGCCAGCAGCCCGCGAGGCAGGGACACTGAAGCTTTCTTT.

CDR3 nucleotide sequence: TGCGCCAGCAGCTTGGCCAGAGTCAGGGGTGAAACCAAGAGGACCCAGTACTTC. This gives the protein CASSLARVRGETKRTQYF. This chain joins TRBV5-1 and TRBJ2-5, with TRBD1 as a possible D gene (6 bases). This CDR3 contains 18 residues. Germline CDR1 and CDR2: SGHRS and YFSETQ. The V end lost 0 bases, the J end lost 7 bases, and 25 bases lay between the germline ends.

At least ten counts were recorded for this clonotype. This chain connects TRBV5-1 to TRBJ2-1; TRBD2 matches at 13 bases. The CDR3 totals 16 residues. The germline CDR1 and CDR2 sequences are SGHRS and YFSETQ. V lost 1 base and J lost 2; bases outside the gene matches: 0. The CDR3 region has the DNA TGCGCCAGCAGCTTGACTAGCGGGAGGGCCTACAATGAGCAGTTCTTC. Residues: CASSLTSGRAYNEQFF.

This clonotype came up many times. The J gene is TRBJ2-7, the V gene TRBV29-1, with 8 nucleotides matching TRBD1. V was clipped by 3 bases and J by 6 bases; unmatched bases: 7. The CDR3 totals 13 residues. Germline V lookup: CDR1 SQVTM, CDR2 ANQGSEA. The CDR3 DNA follows: TGCAGCGTTGATCAAGACAGGGGAGGCGAGCAGTACTTC. It translates to CSVDQDRGGEQYF.

This clonotype was recorded at least ten times. The chain combines TRBV29-1 with TRBJ1-2; maybe TRBD1 (6 bases). Between the trimmed V and J ends, which lost 2 bases and 2 bases, there was a span of 6 bases. The CDR3 runs 12 residues. Germline-derived CDR1 and CDR2 are SQVTM and ANQGSEA. The CDR3: CSVEQGNYGYTF. CDR3 bases: TGCAGCGTTGAACAGGGGAACTATGGCTACACCTTC.

In this sample, this clonotype turned up many times. The chain uses TRBV29-1 and TRBJ2-3; D is unresolved. The CDR3 loop spans 14 amino acids. V lost 0 bases to trimming and J lost 4 bases, with 11 bases between them. The V gene's germline CDR1 is SQVTM and CDR2 ANQGSEA. CDR3 protein: CSVEEGGVADTQYF. The CDR3 DNA sequence: TGCAGCGTTGAAGAGGGTGGGGTTGCAGATACGCAGTATTTT.

The rearrangement joins TRBV6-2 or TRBV6-3 to TRBJ2-1, with a weak D call TRBD2 (6 bases). The CDR3 consists of 15 residues. The V gene lost 4 bases and the J gene lost 3 bases, with 13 bases spanning the gap. Germline CDR1 MNHEY, CDR2 SVGEGT. The chain's CDR3 is CASSSRREYYNEQFF. The CDR3, as DNA: TGTGCCAGCAGTTCCCGACGGGAGTACTACAATGAGCAGTTCTTC.

This clonotype was observed a few times. The chain recombines TRBV5-1 with TRBJ2-5; 9 bases are shared with TRBD2. Germline V gene sequence: CDR1 SGHRS, CDR2 YFSETQ. The CDR3 sequence is 15 residues long. J gave up 5 bases and V 1 base, and 6 bases lay outside the gene matches. The CDR3 loop is CASSLISGGMETQYF. The CDR3 DNA follows: TGCGCCAGCAGCTTGATCAGCGGGGGGATGGAGACCCAGTACTTC.

The sample holds a few counts of this clonotype. The chain carries TRBV4-2 and TRBJ1-1, with D possibly matching TRBD1 (5 bases). Trimming stripped 2 bases from V and 0 bases from J, with 13 bases between. The CDR3 extends over 16 amino acids. Germline V gives CDR1 LGHNA, CDR2 YNFKEQ. CDR3 DNA sequence: TGTGCCAGCAGCCAACCCACGGGACTTATGAACACTGAAGCTTTCTTT. It is translated as CASSQPTGLMNTEAFF.

This sequence joins TRBV29-1 and TRBJ1-1; TRBD1 is a possible D gene (6 bases). With 7 bases removed from V and 3 bases from J, the gap between germline ends came to 24 bases. Germline assignment: CDR1 SQVTM and CDR2 ANQGSEA. This CDR3 contains 16 residues. CDR3 residues: CSDIRQGNPTDTEAFF. The DNA for the CDR3 is TGCAGCGACATACGTCAGGGGAACCCAACCGACACTGAAGCTTTCTTT.

This clonotype appeared once. The chain employs TRBV5-6 and TRBJ2-3; 9 nucleotides agree with TRBD2. The CDR3 loop spans 19 amino acids. Germline V gene sequence: CDR1 SGHDT, CDR2 YYEEEE. Trimming took 4 bases from V and 3 from J; bases not matched to a gene: 18. This CDR3 is CASSPFSGRPPGGTDTQYF. The CDR3 bases are TGTGCCAGCAGCCCATTTAGCGGGAGACCCCCAGGGGGGACAGATACGCAGTATTTT.

CDR3 nucleotides: TGCAGCGTGACGGGACAGGCGCCCTATGGCTACACCTTC. As protein: CSVTGQAPYGYTF. This sequence joins TRBV29-1 and TRBJ1-2; 8 positions agree with TRBD1. Germline V CDR1 and CDR2: SQVTM, ANQGSEA. Trimming cost V 6 bases and J 4 bases; bases outside gene matches: 7. The CDR3 spans 13 residues.

The chain recombines TRBV24-1 with TRBJ2-7, with D unresolved. V gave up 4 bases and J gave up 12 bases, with 15 bases separating them. This CDR3 comprises 12 residues. The germline V gene encodes CDR1 KGHDR and CDR2 SFDVKD. The chain's CDR3 is CATSDQSGSTYF. The DNA of the CDR3 is TGTGCCACCAGTGACCAATCCGGGTCGACGTACTTC.

This clonotype has more than one count but fewer than ten. This sequence joins TRBV10-3 and TRBJ2-3; D remains unclear. This CDR3 has 13 residues. V was shortened by 3 bases and J by 6 bases, with 10 bases between the two germline ends. Germline values: CDR1 ENHRY, CDR2 SYGVKD. In DNA, the CDR3 is TGTGCCATCAGTGAAGGCGAGGAGGATACGCAGTATTTT. This gives the protein CAISEGEEDTQYF.

This clonotype was counted only a few times. This chain joins TRBV6-1 and TRBJ2-7; D is unclear. Trimming left V 7 bases short and J 4 bases short, with 11 bases between. Germline lookup yields CDR1 MNHNS and CDR2 SASEGT. The CDR3 runs 12 residues. CDR3 sequence reads: CASTTTDYEQYF. CDR3 bases: TGTGCCAGCACCACCACCGATTACGAGCAGTACTTC.